This T cell receptor beta chain is drawn from a study of shared clonotypes between healthy human individuals. Study outcomes and limitations: Sampling used blood alone; tissue repertoires probably differ. Since donors were few, the genetic and exposure-history diversity represented was limited. Relative to clonotypes present in all four donors, those not shared had lower generation probabilities.

Trimming took 5 bases from V and 0 from J, leaving 11 bases between them. The CDR3 is 14 residues long. Looked up from germline, CDR1 is SGHAT and CDR2 is FQNNGV. This table comes from immunoSEQ multiplex PCR, and its TCRdb copy is limited to in-frame clones, with some not included. The repertoire consists of roughly 640,000 clones, with approximately 74% occurring once and the leading ten covering approximately 1.7%. Of note for this clone: The antigen is unknown.

The TCR comes from a woman aged 30 to 39 in good health. The sample comprised memory CD4+ T cells sorted from blood. Subset denoted: CD45RA-negative fraction. The J gene is TRBJ2-7, the V gene TRBV11-2, with D maybe TRBD1 (5 bases). CDR3 protein: CASSALRGSYEQYF. In DNA, the CDR3 is TGTGCCAGCAGCGCCCTAAGGGGCTCCTACGAGCAGTACTTC.